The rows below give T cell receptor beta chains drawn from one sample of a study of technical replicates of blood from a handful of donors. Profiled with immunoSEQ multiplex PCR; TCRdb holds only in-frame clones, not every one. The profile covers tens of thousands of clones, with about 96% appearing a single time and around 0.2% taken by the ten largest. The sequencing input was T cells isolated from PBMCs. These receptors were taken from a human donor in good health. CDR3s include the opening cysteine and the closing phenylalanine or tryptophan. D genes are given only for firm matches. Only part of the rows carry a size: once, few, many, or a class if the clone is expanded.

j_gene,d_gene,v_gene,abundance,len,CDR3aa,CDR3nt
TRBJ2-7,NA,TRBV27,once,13,CASSLSLSYEQYF,TGTGCCAGCAGTTTATCCTTATCCTACGAGCAGTACTTC
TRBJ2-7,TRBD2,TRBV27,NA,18,CASSLPCGRRSGHYEQYF,TGTGCCAGCAGTTTACCCTGCGGGAGGAGGTCAGGTCACTACGAGCAGTACTTC
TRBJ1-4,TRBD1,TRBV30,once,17,CAWSGQNRGATNEKLFF,TGTGCCTGGAGTGGGCAAAACAGGGGCGCAACTAATGAAAAACTGTTTTTT
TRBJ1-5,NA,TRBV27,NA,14,CASSLQGRNQPQHF,TGTGCCAGCAGTCTGCAGGGGCGCAATCAGCCCCAGCATTTT
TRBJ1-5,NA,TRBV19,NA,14,CASTLRGSNQPQHF,TGTGCCAGTACCCTAAGGGGAAGCAATCAGCCCCAGCATTTT
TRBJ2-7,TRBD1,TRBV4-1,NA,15,CASSQEWDSSYEQYF,TGCGCCAGCAGCCAAGAATGGGACAGCAGCTACGAGCAGTACTTC
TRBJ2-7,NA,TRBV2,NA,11,CASAQSVEQYF,TGTGCCAGCGCACAGAGTGTCGAGCAGTACTTC
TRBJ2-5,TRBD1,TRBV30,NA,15,CAWSADRSSAETQYF,TGTGCCTGGAGTGCGGACAGGTCTTCTGCGGAGACCCAGTACTTC
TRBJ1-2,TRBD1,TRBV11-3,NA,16,CASSRSDRGADYGYTF,TGTGCCAGCAGCCGCTCAGACAGGGGAGCAGACTATGGCTACACCTTC
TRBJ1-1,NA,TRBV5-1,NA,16,CASSSSTGSMNTEAFF,TGCGCCAGCAGCTCATCGACAGGAAGCATGAACACTGAAGCTTTCTTT
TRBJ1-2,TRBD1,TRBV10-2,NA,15,CASSESSGTAYGYTF,TGCGCCAGCAGTGAGTCTTCAGGGACAGCCTATGGCTACACCTTC
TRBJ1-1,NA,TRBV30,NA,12,CACHQGMAGAFF,TGTGCCTGCCATCAGGGAATGGCAGGAGCTTTCTTT
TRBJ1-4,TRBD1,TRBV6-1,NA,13,CAVRQGWSEKLFF,TGTGCCGTTAGACAGGGGTGGTCTGAAAAACTGTTTTTT
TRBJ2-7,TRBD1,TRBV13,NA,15,CASSSTRQGRNEQYF,TGTGCCAGCAGCTCCACCCGACAGGGGAGAAACGAGCAGTACTTC
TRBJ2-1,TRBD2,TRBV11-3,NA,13,CASSSLADNEQFF,TGTGCCAGCAGCTCCCTAGCGGACAATGAGCAGTTCTTC
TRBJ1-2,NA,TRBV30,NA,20,CAWRTGGGLLTVNPTYGYTF,TGTGCCTGGAGGACGGGGGGGGGATTATTGACAGTCAATCCCACCTATGGCTACACCTTC
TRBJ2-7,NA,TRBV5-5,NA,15,CASSSNPGSTYEQYF,TGTGCCAGCAGCTCCAATCCGGGTTCGACCTACGAGCAGTACTTC
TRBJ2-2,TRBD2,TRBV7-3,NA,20,CASSLFLSSGGRANTGELFF,TGTGCCAGCAGCTTATTTCTTTCGAGCGGGGGGCGCGCGAACACCGGGGAGCTGTTTTTT
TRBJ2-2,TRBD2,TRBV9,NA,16,CASSVPGLAGAGELFF,TGTGCCAGCAGCGTACCGGGACTAGCAGGGGCCGGGGAGCTGTTTTTT
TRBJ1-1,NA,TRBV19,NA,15,CASIDILQMNTEAFF,TGTGCCAGTATCGACATCTTACAGATGAACACTGAAGCTTTCTTT
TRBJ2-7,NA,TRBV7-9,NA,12,CASSYIRDEQYF,TGTGCCAGCAGCTATATCCGGGACGAGCAGTACTTC
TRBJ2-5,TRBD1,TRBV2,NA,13,CATAGTGQETQYF,TGTGCCACCGCCGGGACAGGGCAAGAGACCCAGTACTTC
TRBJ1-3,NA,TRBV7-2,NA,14,CASSLKSSGNTIYF,TGTGCCAGCAGCTTAAAGAGCTCTGGAAACACCATATATTTT
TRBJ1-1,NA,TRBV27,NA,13,CASSPPTGTEAFF,TGTGCCAGCAGTCCTCCGACGGGGACTGAAGCTTTCTTT
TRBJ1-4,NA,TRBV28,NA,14,CASSLAGTNEKLFF,TGTGCCAGCAGTTTGGCAGGAACTAATGAAAAACTGTTTTTT
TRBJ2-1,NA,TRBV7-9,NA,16,CASSYGARVTYNEQFF,TGTGCCAGCAGCTATGGAGCCAGGGTCACTTACAATGAGCAGTTCTTC
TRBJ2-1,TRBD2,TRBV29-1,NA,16,CSVEAGGGDSYNEQFF,TGCAGCGTTGAAGCGGGAGGGGGGGATTCCTACAATGAGCAGTTCTTC
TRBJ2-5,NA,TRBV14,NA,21,CASSQGISFPDKTGLGETQYF,TGTGCCAGCAGCCAAGGGATCAGCTTCCCCGACAAGACGGGGTTGGGTGAGACCCAGTACTTC
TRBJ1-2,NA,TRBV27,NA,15,CASSLLAGANYGYTF,TGTGCCAGCAGTTTATTGGCAGGGGCCAACTATGGCTACACCTTC
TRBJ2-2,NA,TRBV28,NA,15,CASSDRRQDTGELFF,TGTGCCAGCAGCGACAGGAGACAAGACACCGGGGAGCTGTTTTTT
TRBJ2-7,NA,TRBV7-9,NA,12,CASSSPPHEQYF,TGTGCCAGCAGCTCCCCTCCCCACGAGCAGTACTTC
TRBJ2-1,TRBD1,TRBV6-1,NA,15,CASSGGTGANNEQFF,TGTGCCAGCAGTGGAGGGACAGGGGCGAACAATGAGCAGTTCTTC
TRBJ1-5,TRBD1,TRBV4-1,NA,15,CASSQVDRGGQPQHF,TGCGCCAGCAGCCAAGTGGACAGGGGGGGTCAGCCCCAGCATTTT
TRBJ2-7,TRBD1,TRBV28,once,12,CASRQGNYEQYF,TGTGCCAGCAGACAGGGGAATTACGAGCAGTACTTC
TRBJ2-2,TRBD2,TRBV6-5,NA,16,CASSYRTSGGTGELFF,TGTGCCAGCAGTTACCGGACTAGCGGGGGGACCGGGGAGCTGTTTTTT
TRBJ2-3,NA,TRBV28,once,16,CASSPSIPGLTDTQYF,TGTGCCAGCAGTCCTAGCATCCCGGGTTTAACAGATACGCAGTATTTT
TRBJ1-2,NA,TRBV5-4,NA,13,CASSPEAGDGYTF,TGTGCCAGCAGCCCAGAGGCAGGGGACGGCTACACCTTC
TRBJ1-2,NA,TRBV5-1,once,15,CASSLGRESRYGYTF,TGCGCCAGCAGCTTGGGAAGGGAGTCAAGGTATGGCTACACCTTC
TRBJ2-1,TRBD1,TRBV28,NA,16,CASNYNWDSSYNEQFF,TGTGCCAGCAACTACAACTGGGACAGTTCCTACAATGAGCAGTTCTTC
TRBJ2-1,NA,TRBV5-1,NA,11,CASSLVDEQFF,TGCGCCAGCAGCTTGGTAGATGAGCAGTTCTTC
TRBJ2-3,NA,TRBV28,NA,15,CASSFTGSRTDTQYF,TGTGCCAGCAGCTTTACAGGTTCGCGCACAGATACGCAGTATTTT